Below, one T cell receptor (beta chain) is given with its context. This record comes from a study of CD8 T cells in Susac syndrome. Study-wide background: Patients with Susac syndrome were therapy-naive, on corticosteroids, or on intravenous immunoglobulin alone at blood draw.

This CDR3 is built from 12 residues. Germline V gene data show CDR1 as DFQATT and CDR2 as SNEGSKA (reference sequence). The V end lost 3 bases, the J end lost 2 bases, and 7 bases lay between the germline ends. The RNA input was roughly 0.45 to 1 ug, and it was reverse transcribed with random hexamers. Across 54 Vbeta and 13 Jbeta, TCR beta CDR3 was amplified with immunoSEQ multiplex PCR. TCRdb fed the immunoSEQ multiplex PCR reads into MiXCR, producing one record per CDR3 protein. The sample has around 150,000 distinct CDR3 sequences, roughly 94% seen once. The sequenced sample was CD8+ T cells from PBMCs. This clonotype was sampled from a human donor with Susac syndrome. The chain has TRBV20-1 and TRBJ1-2; D gene uncertain. This chain's CDR3 is CSARDVNYGYTF. CDR3 nucleotides: TGCAGTGCTAGGGACGTAAACTATGGCTACACCTTC.